This T cell receptor (beta chain) was captured in a study of regulatory T cells in long-lasting Graves disease. The study's findings and limits: The study found persistent patients shared more public clonotypes (roughly 3,000) than new patients (about 1,000).

The authors built TCR beta libraries using iRepertoire HTBI primers and Arm-PCR of CDR3 regions. TCRdb ran MiXCR on the multiplex PCR reads and lists one entry per CDR3 protein. The sample records fewer than 650,000 distinct CDR3 sequences, under 20% being singletons. As to this clonotype: Its matching antigen is unknown.

The sample's time point: newly diagnosed GD, antithyroid drugs for less than 3 months. The TCR library was prepared using RNA isolated from PBMCs. V shed 6 bases and J shed 8 bases, with 10 bases lying between them. The CDR3 spans 11 residues. Germline-derived CDR1 and CDR2 are SEHNR and FQNEAQ (reference sequence). The sample was also linked to a second study, of T cells in Graves' hyperthyroidism and ophthalmopathy. Per that study: A model of 13 V-J features distinguished ophthalmopathy from stable hyperthyroidism. Ophthalmopathy onset followed model prediction by a median about seven months.

Sequences were derived from peripheral blood mononuclear cells (PBMCs), sampled at new diagnosis, from a patient treated with antithyroid drugs. The TCR comes from a woman in her 30s with Graves disease. The chain carries TRBV7-9 and TRBJ1-2; no clear D gene. This CDR3 is CASRAESGYTF. CDR3 sequence (DNA): TGTGCCAGCAGGGCGGAGTCGGGCTACACCTTC.